These 6 T cell receptor beta chains were sequenced from one sample in a study of cytotoxic CD8 clonotypes in ibrutinib-treated CLL. TCRdb's table, derived via immunoSEQ multiplex PCR, lists solely in-frame clones and lacks some. Of some 200,000 clones detected, over 65% appear once; the ten largest clones hold approximately 6.3%. Source: PBMCs, taken after 12 months of ibrutinib treatment. The receptor set was obtained from a human donor with chronic lymphocytic leukemia.

The chain links TRBV4-1 to TRBJ2-1, with 7 bases that match TRBD2. CDR3 length equals 15 residues. Trimming took 1 base from V and 8 from J; bases not matched to a gene: 8. From germline, CDR1 is MGHRA and CDR2 YSYEKL. The CDR3, as DNA: TGCGCCAGCAGCCAAGGACCCGCGGGAGTGGATGAGCAGTTCTTC. Amino acids: CASSQGPAGVDEQFF.

The chain recombines TRBV29-1 with TRBJ1-2; the D is unclear. The germline V gene encodes CDR1 SQVTM and CDR2 ANQGSEA. With 3 bases removed from V and 3 bases from J, the gap between germline ends came to 11 bases. This CDR3 has 13 amino acids. The CDR3 loop is CSVDSASYYGYTF. DNA of the CDR3: TGCAGCGTTGATTCGGCCAGCTACTATGGCTACACCTTC.

The chain has TRBV5-1 and TRBJ2-7; the D gene could be TRBD1 or TRBD2 (6 bases each). The V end was cut by 0 bases, the J end by 5 bases, with 21 bases between. This CDR3 spans 17 amino acids. Per germline, CDR1 SGHRS and CDR2 YFSETQ. The CDR3 DNA sequence: TGCGCCAGCAGCTTGGAAGGTAGGGGGGACTTCCTCGACGAGCAGTACTTC. Translating it yields CASSLEGRGDFLDEQYF.

J is TRBJ2-1 and V is TRBV19, with 10 bases lining up with TRBD2. The germline gives CDR1 LNHDA, CDR2 SQIVND (reference sequence). The CDR3 has 17 amino acids. Losses at the gene ends were 3 bases for V and 4 bases for J; bases not matched to a gene: 9. As DNA, the CDR3 is TGTGCCAGTAGTATGTCCTTTAGCGGGAGGTCATACAATGAGCAGTTCTTC. This codes for CASSMSFSGRSYNEQFF. Using reference TRBV19 and TRBJ2-1 for the parts outside the CDR3, the full variable domain is DGGITQSPKYLFRKEGQNVTLSCEQNLNHDAMYWYRQDPGQGLRLIYYSQIVNDFQKGDIAEGYSVSREKKESFPLTVTSAQKNPTAFYLCASSMSFSGRSYNEQFFGPGTRLTVL.

This chain uses TRBV25-1 with TRBJ2-3; 7 bases are shared with TRBD1. Trimming took 11 bases from V and 2 from J; bases not matched to a gene: 4. The CDR3 spans 12 residues. Per the germline V gene, CDR1 is MGHDK and CDR2 is SYGVNS. DNA for the CDR3: TGTGCCGTGGGGACAGTCACAGATACGCAGTATTTT. Translated, it gives CAVGTVTDTQYF. The full variable domain, with the rest looked up from reference TRBV25-1 and TRBJ2-3, is EADIYQTPRYLVIGTGKKITLECSQTMGHDKMYWYQQDPGMELHLIHYSYGVNSTEKGDLSSESTVSRIRTEHFPLTLESARPSHTSQYLCAVGTVTDTQYFGPGTRLTVL.

This clone was recorded at least ten times. The CDR3 nucleotides read TGTGCCAGCACCATGGACAGGCGATATGGCTACACCTTC. This codes for CASTMDRRYGYTF. The V gene is TRBV28, the J gene TRBJ1-2, with 7 positions matching TRBD1. J lost 5 bases, V lost 7 bases, and 7 bases had no gene match. The CDR3 is made up of 13 amino acids. From germline, CDR1 is MDHEN and CDR2 SYDVKM.